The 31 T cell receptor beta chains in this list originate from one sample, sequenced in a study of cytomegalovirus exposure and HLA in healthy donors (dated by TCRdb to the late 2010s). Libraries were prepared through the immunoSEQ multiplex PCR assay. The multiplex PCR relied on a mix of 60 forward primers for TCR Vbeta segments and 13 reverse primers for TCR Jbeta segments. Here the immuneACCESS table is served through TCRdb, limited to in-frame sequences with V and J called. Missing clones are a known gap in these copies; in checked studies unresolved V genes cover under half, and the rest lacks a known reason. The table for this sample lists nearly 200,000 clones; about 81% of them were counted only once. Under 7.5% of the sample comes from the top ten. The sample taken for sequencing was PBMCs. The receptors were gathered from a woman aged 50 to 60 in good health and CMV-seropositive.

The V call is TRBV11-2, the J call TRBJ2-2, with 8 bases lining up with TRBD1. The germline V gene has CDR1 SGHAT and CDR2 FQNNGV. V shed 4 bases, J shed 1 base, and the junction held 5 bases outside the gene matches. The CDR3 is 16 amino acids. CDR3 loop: CASSSQGARNTGELFF. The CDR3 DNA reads TGTGCCAGCAGCTCCCAGGGGGCTAGGAACACCGGGGAGCTGTTTTTT.

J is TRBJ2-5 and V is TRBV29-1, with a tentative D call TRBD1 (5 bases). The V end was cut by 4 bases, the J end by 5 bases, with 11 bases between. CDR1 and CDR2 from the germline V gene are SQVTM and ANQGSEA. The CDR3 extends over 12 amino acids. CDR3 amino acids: CSVVGVRETQYF. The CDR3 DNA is TGCAGCGTTGTAGGGGTAAGGGAGACCCAGTACTTC.

Here the CDR3 reads CASSQAEGARTYGYTF. In nucleotides, the CDR3 is TGCGCCAGCAGCCAGGCCGAGGGGGCGCGGACCTATGGCTACACCTTC. The chain couples TRBV4-1 to TRBJ1-2; TRBD1 aligns across 7 bases. This CDR3 has 16 residues. The J segment lost 4 bases and the V segment lost 3 bases, leaving 11 bases of the junction unmatched. Germline V gene lookup returns CDR1 MGHRA and CDR2 YSYEKL.

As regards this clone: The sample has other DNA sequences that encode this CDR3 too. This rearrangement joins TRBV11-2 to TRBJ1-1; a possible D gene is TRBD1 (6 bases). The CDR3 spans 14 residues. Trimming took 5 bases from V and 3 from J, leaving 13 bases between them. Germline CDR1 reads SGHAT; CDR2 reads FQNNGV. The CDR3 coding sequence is TGTGCCAGCAGCCCGACAGGAGGAGACACTGAAGCTTTCTTT. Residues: CASSPTGGDTEAFF.

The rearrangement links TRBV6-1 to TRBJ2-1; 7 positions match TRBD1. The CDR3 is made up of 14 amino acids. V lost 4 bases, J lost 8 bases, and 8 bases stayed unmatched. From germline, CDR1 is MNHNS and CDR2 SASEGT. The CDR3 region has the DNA TGTGCCAGCAGTGCATACGACAGGGATCATGAGCAGTTCTTC. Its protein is CASSAYDRDHEQFF.

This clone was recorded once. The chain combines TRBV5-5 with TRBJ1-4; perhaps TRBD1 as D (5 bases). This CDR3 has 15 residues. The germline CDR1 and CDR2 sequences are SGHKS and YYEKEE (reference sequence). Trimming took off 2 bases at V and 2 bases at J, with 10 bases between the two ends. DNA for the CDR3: TGTGCCAGCAGCTTCCAGGGTACTACTAATGAAAAACTGTTTTTT. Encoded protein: CASSFQGTTNEKLFF.

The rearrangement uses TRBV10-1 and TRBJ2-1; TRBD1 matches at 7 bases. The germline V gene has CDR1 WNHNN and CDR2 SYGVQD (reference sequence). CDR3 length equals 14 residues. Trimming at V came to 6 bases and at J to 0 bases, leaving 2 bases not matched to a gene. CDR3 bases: TGCGCCAGCAGCCGGGACAGCTCCTACAATGAGCAGTTCTTC. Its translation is CASSRDSSYNEQFF.

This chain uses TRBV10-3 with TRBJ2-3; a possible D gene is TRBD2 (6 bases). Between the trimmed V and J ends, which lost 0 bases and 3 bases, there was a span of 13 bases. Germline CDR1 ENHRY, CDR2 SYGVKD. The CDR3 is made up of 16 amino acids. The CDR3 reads CAISESSGRATDTQYF. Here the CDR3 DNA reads TGTGCCATCAGTGAGTCTAGCGGACGCGCAACAGATACGCAGTATTTT.

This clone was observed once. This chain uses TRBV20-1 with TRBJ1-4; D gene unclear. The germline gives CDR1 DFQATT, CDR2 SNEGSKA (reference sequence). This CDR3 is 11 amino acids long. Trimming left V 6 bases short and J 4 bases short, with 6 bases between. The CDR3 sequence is CSAQYNEKLFF. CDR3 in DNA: TGCAGTGCCCAGTATAATGAAAAACTGTTTTTT.

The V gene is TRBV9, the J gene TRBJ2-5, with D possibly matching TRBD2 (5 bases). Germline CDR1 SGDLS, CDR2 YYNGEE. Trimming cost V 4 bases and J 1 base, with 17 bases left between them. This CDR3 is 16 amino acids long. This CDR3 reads CASSPRPLGSQETQYF. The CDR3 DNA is TGTGCCAGCAGCCCCCGCCCCCTAGGGAGCCAAGAGACCCAGTACTTC. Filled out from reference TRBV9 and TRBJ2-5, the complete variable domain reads DSGVTQTPKHLITATGQRVTLRCSPRSGDLSVYWYQQSLDQGLQFLIQYYNGEERAKGNILERFSAQQFPDLHSELNLSSLELGDSALYFCASSPRPLGSQETQYFGPGTRLLVL.

The CDR3 protein is CASSFPGTANTEAFF. CDR3 DNA sequence: TGCGCCAGCAGCTTCCCCGGGACAGCTAACACTGAAGCTTTCTTT. The chain is built from TRBV5-1 and TRBJ1-1; 7 nucleotides match TRBD1. CDR1 is SGHRS, CDR2 YFSETQ, per germline. CDR3 length: 15 amino acids. V shed 2 bases and J 2 bases; nucleotides not matched to a gene: 6.

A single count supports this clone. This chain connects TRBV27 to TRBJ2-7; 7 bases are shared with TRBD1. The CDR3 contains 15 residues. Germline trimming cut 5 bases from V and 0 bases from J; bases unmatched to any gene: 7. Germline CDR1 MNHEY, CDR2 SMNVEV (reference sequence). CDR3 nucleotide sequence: TGTGCCAGCAGTGCCCGACAGGGTCCCTCCTACGAGCAGTACTTC. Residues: CASSARQGPSYEQYF.

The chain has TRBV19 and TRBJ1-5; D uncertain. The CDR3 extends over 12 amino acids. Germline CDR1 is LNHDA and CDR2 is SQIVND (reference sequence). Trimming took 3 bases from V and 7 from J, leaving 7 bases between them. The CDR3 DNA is TGTGCCAGTAGTATTATGGGCCAGCCCCAGCATTTT. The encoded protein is CASSIMGQPQHF.

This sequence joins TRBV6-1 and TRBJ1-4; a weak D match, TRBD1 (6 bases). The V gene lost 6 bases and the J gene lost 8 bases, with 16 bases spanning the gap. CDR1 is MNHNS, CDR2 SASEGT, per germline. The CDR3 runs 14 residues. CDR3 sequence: CASREQGGEEKLFF. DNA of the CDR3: TGTGCCAGCAGGGAACAGGGCGGTGAAGAAAAACTGTTTTTT.

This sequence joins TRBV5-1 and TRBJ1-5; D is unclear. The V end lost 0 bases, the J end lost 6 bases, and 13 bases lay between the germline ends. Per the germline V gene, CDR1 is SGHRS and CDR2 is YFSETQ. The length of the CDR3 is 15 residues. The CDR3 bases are TGCGCCAGCAGCTTGGGTGAAGCCGAGGCTCAGCCCCAGCATTTT. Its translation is CASSLGEAEAQPQHF.

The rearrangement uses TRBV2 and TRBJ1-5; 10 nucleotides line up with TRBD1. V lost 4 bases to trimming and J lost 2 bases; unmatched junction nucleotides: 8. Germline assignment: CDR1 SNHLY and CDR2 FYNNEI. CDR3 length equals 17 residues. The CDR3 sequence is CASSARTGTGGNQPQHF. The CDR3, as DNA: TGTGCCAGCAGTGCCCGGACCGGGACAGGGGGCAATCAGCCCCAGCATTTT.

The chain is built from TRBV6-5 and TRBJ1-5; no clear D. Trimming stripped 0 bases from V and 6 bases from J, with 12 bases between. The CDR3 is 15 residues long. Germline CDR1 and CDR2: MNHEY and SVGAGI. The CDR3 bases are TGTGCCAGCAGTTACTCGGGTAGGGAGGGTCAGCCCCAGCATTTT. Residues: CASSYSGREGQPQHF.

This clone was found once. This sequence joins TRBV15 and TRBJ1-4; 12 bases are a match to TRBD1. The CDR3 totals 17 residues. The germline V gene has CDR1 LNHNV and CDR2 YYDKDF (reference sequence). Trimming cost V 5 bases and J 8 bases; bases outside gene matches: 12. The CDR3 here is CATSGGQGAVSLEKLFF. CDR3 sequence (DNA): TGTGCCACCAGCGGGGGACAGGGGGCTGTATCGCTCGAAAAACTGTTTTTT. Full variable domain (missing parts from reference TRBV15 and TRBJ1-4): DAMVIQNPRYQVTQFGKPVTLSCSQTLNHNVMYWYQQKSSQAPKLLFHYYDKDFNNEADTPDNFQSRRPNTSFCFLDIRSPGLGDTAMYLCATSGGQGAVSLEKLFFGSGTQLSVL.

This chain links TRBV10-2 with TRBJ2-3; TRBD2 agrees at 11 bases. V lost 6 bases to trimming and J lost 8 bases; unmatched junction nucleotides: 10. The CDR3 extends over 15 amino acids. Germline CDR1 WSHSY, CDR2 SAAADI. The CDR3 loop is CASRDLAGGRGTQYF. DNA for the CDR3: TGCGCCAGCAGGGACTTAGCGGGAGGGCGGGGTACGCAGTATTTT.

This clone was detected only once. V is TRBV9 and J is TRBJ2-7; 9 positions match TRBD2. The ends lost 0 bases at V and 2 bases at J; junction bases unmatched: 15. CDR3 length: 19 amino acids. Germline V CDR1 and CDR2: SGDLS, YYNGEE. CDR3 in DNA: TGTGCCAGCAGCGTAGTAGGACGAGCGGGGGGTCACCCAACCTACGAGCAGTACTTC. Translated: CASSVVGRAGGHPTYEQYF.

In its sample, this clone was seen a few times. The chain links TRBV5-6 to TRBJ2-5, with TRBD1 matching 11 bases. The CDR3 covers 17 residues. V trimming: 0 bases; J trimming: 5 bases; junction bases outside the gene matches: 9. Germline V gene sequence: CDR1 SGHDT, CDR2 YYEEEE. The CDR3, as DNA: TGTGCCAGCAGCTTGGGCCCCCCAGGGACAGGGGGGGAGACCCAGTACTTC. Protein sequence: CASSLGPPGTGGETQYF.

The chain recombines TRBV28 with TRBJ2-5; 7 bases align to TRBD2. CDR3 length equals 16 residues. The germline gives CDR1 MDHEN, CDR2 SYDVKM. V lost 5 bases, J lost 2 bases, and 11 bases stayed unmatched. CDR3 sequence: CASSPLKGRDQETQYF. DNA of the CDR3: TGTGCCAGCAGTCCTCTTAAAGGGAGGGATCAAGAGACCCAGTACTTC.

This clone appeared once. CDR3 coding DNA: TGTGCCAGTAGAAGACAGACACAAGAGACCCAGTACTTC. It specifies CASRRQTQETQYF. The chain is built from TRBV19 and TRBJ2-5, with D maybe TRBD1 (5 bases). Germline assignment: CDR1 LNHDA and CDR2 SQIVND (reference sequence). This CDR3 is 13 amino acids long. The germline V and J ends were trimmed by 6 bases and 2 bases, with 10 bases remaining between them.

The CDR3: CATSRDLVAGQFF. CDR3 in DNA: TGTGCCACCAGCAGAGATTTGGTGGCGGGGCAGTTCTTC. This sequence joins TRBV15 and TRBJ2-1; possible D gene TRBD2, 5 bases. Germline loops: CDR1 LNHNV, CDR2 YYDKDF (reference sequence). The CDR3 loop spans 13 amino acids. V gave up 0 bases and J gave up 12 bases, with 12 bases separating them.

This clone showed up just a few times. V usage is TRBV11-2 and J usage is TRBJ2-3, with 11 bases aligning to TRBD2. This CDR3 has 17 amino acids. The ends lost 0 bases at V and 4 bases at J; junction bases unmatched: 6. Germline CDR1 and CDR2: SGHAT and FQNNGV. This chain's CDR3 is CASSLDATSGNSDTQYF. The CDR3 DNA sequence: TGTGCCAGCAGCTTAGATGCGACTAGCGGGAACTCAGATACGCAGTATTTT.

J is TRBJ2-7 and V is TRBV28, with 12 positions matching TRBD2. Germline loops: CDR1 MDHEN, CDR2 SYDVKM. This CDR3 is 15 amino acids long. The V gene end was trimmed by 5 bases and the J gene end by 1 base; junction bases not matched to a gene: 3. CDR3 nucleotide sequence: TGTGCCAGCAGTCCACTAGCGGGGGGTTCCTACGAGCAGTACTTC. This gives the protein CASSPLAGGSYEQYF.

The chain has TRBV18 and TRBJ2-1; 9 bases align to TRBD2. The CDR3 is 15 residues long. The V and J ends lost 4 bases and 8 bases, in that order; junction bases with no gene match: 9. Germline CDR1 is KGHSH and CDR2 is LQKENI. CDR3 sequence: CASSLSGTSNHEQFF. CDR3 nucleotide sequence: TGTGCCAGCTCACTATCCGGGACTAGCAACCATGAGCAGTTCTTC.

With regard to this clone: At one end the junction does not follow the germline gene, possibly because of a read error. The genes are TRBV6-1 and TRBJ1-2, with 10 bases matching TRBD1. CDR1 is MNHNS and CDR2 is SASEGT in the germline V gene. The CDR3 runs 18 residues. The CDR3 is CASTEAGQGHSAGNGYTF. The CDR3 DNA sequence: TGTGCCAGCACTGAAGCGGGACAGGGGCACAGTGCGGGAAATGGCTACACCTTC.

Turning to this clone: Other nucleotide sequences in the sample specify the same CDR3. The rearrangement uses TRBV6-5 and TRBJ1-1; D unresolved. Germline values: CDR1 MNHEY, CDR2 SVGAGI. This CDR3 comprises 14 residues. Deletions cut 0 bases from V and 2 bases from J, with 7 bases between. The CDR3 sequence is CASSYSPGNTEAFF. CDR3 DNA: TGTGCCAGCAGTTACTCGCCGGGAAACACTGAAGCTTTCTTT.

The CDR3: CASSQGDYYGYTF. CDR3 sequence (DNA): TGTGCCAGCAGCCAAGGGGACTACTATGGCTACACCTTC. The rearrangement uses TRBV14 and TRBJ1-2; D may be TRBD1 (5 bases). Germline loops: CDR1 SGHDN, CDR2 FVKESK. With 1 base removed from V and 3 bases from J, the gap between germline ends came to 6 bases. The CDR3 sequence is 13 residues long.

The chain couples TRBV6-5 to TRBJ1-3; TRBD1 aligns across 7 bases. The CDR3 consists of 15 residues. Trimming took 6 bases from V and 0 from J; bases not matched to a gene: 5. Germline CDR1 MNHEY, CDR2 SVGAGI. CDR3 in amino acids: CASRPQGSSGNTIYF. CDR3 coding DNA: TGTGCCAGCAGACCACAGGGGAGCTCTGGAAACACCATATATTTT.